The 23 T cell receptor beta chains reported below all come from one sample, sequenced in a study of shared clonotypes between healthy human individuals. The repertoire was sequenced with immunoSEQ multiplex PCR; TCRdb's copy has only in-frame clones and lacks some. This table has 2 million to 3 million clones, more than 90% appearing once. The sequenced sample consisted of naive CD4+ T cells sorted from blood. Stated subset: CD45RA+ positively selected. The receptors were sampled from a man between 18 and 29 years old in good health.

This clone is a singleton in its sample. The rearrangement links TRBV9 to TRBJ2-5, with D perhaps assigned TRBD1 or TRBD2 (5 bases each). Germline V gives CDR1 SGDLS, CDR2 YYNGEE. Trimming took 3 bases from V and 5 from J, leaving 17 bases between them. This CDR3 has 15 amino acids. CDR3 sequence reads: CASSETGARSETQYF. The CDR3 DNA reads TGTGCCAGCAGCGAAACCGGGGCAAGGAGTGAGACCCAGTACTTC.

The CDR3 nucleotides are TGTGCCAGCAGTCAGCCGGGGGGGCATTCTGGCGGGGAGCTGTTTTTT. Its protein is CASSQPGGHSGGELFF. The chain is built from TRBV28 and TRBJ2-2; 8 bases map to TRBD2. The ends lost 5 bases at V and 7 bases at J; junction bases unmatched: 12. CDR1 MDHEN and CDR2 SYDVKM come from the germline V gene. The CDR3 has 16 residues.

The chain couples TRBV5-1 to TRBJ2-5; D could derive from TRBD1 or TRBD2 (5 bases each). Per germline, CDR1 SGHRS and CDR2 YFSETQ. Between the trimmed V and J ends, which lost 1 base and 5 bases, there was a span of 12 bases. This CDR3 is built from 14 residues. As DNA, the CDR3 is TGCGCCAGCAGCTTGCCAAGGGGAGCTGAGACCCAGTACTTC. This gives the protein CASSLPRGAETQYF. Full variable domain (rest looked up from reference TRBV5-1 and TRBJ2-5): KAGVTQTPRYLIKTRGQQVTLSCSPISGHRSVSWYQQTPGQGLQFLFEYFSETQRNKGNFPGRFSGRQFSNSRSEMNVSTLELGDSALYLCASSLPRGAETQYFGPGTRLLVL.

CDR3 DNA sequence: TGTGCCAGCAGCACGACAGGTTCGACCTATGGCTACACCTTC. Translated: CASSTTGSTYGYTF. The V call is TRBV13, the J call TRBJ1-2; D possibly corresponds to TRBD1 (6 bases). The CDR3 is 14 residues long. In germline, CDR1 is PRHDT, CDR2 FYEKMQ (reference sequence). Trimming took 5 bases from V and 4 from J, leaving 14 bases between them.

The CDR3 protein is CATRTSGLVNEQFF. As DNA, the CDR3 is TGTGCCACCCGGACTAGCGGGCTAGTCAATGAGCAGTTCTTC. The chain uses TRBV10-3 and TRBJ2-1; 11 positions match TRBD2. Germline V gene data show CDR1 as ENHRY and CDR2 as SYGVKD. This CDR3 comprises 14 residues. The V and J ends lost 10 bases and 6 bases, in that order; junction bases with no gene match: 8.

The chain has TRBV5-1 and TRBJ2-5; 16 bases match TRBD2. V lost 5 bases, J lost 4 bases, and 2 bases stayed unmatched. Germline V gene data show CDR1 as SGHRS and CDR2 as YFSETQ. This CDR3 contains 15 residues. This CDR3 is CASRGTSGRAETQYF. The CDR3 region has the DNA TGCGCCAGCAGAGGGACTAGCGGGAGGGCAGAGACCCAGTACTTC.

This clone was detected only once. The chain has TRBV5-4 and TRBJ2-7; TRBD2 aligns across 7 bases. Germline CDR1 reads SGHNT; CDR2 reads YYREEE (reference sequence). With V trimmed by 9 bases and J by 2 bases, 17 bases remained unmatched. The CDR3 runs 16 residues. The CDR3 coding sequence is TGTGCCACCACTACCGATCCGGGGGGAGCTGCCTACGAGCAGTACTTC. This translates into CATTTDPGGAAYEQYF.

The V and J genes are TRBV21-1 and TRBJ1-1; TRBD1 is the table's D call, not checked against the DNA. TRBV21-1 is flagged as a pseudogene. The CDR3 is made up of 15 amino acids. The DNA for the CDR3 is TGTGCCAGCAGCCCCCGGACAGGGAAGAACACTGAAGCTTTCTTT. Translating gives CASSPRTGKNTEAFF.

The V and J genes are TRBV19 and TRBJ1-3; D gene ambiguous. The germline gives CDR1 LNHDA, CDR2 SQIVND (reference sequence). V was pared by 4 bases and J by 0 bases, with 13 bases between. The CDR3 is made up of 16 amino acids. CDR3: CASSSLKLFSGNTIYF. The DNA of the CDR3 is TGTGCCAGTAGTAGTCTGAAGCTTTTCTCTGGAAACACCATATATTTT.

This chain joins TRBV6-5 and TRBJ2-1; weak D call: TRBD2 (5 bases). CDR1 is MNHEY, CDR2 SVGAGI, per germline. Trimming left V 4 bases short and J 9 bases short, with 13 bases between. This CDR3 has 13 amino acids. This CDR3 is CASSSLRVGEQFF. CDR3 sequence (DNA): TGTGCCAGCAGTTCACTGCGGGTCGGTGAGCAGTTCTTC.

This chain joins TRBV5-1 and TRBJ2-5, with 9 bases that match TRBD1. V was clipped by 3 bases and J by 0 bases; unmatched bases: 3. The length of the CDR3 is 15 residues. Germline loops: CDR1 SGHRS, CDR2 YFSETQ. The CDR3 region has the DNA TGCGCCAGCAGCTGGGGACAGGGCAACCAAGAGACCCAGTACTTC. Amino acid sequence: CASSWGQGNQETQYF.

The CDR3 is CASSIRWLLRGTDTQYF. For the CDR3, the DNA is TGTGCCAGTAGTATTAGGTGGCTCCTCCGCGGCACAGATACGCAGTATTTT. The chain recombines TRBV19 with TRBJ2-3; D gene ambiguous. CDR3 size: 17 residues. Germline V lookup: CDR1 LNHDA, CDR2 SQIVND (reference sequence). The ends were cut back, 3 bases at V and 1 base at J, with 17 bases in the middle.

This chain links TRBV11-2 with TRBJ2-1; TRBD2 aligns across 8 bases. The CDR3 consists of 16 residues. Germline trimming cut 2 bases from V and 6 bases from J; bases unmatched to any gene: 9. Germline V gives CDR1 SGHAT, CDR2 FQNNGV. CDR3 nucleotide sequence: TGTGCCAGCAGCTTACGAACTAGCGGAAATCGCAATGAGCAGTTCTTC. It specifies CASSLRTSGNRNEQFF.

The chain combines TRBV29-1 with TRBJ1-1; the D gene is possibly TRBD1 (5 bases). CDR1 is SQVTM and CDR2 is ANQGSEA in the germline V gene. The V and J ends lost 4 bases and 3 bases respectively, with 15 bases between them. The CDR3 is 14 amino acids. For the CDR3, the DNA is TGCAGCGTTGTAAGGCAGGGAGGGGACACTGAAGCTTTCTTT. Translating gives CSVVRQGGDTEAFF. The variable domain in full, with the rest retrieved from reference TRBV29-1 and TRBJ1-1, is SAVISQKPSRDICQRGTSLTIQCQVDSQVTMMFWYRQQPGQSLTLIATANQGSEATYESGFVIDKFPISRPNLTFSTLTVSNMSPEDSSIYLCSVVRQGGDTEAFFGQGTRLTVV.

The chain uses TRBV30 and TRBJ2-3; 10 bases are a match to TRBD2. CDR1 and CDR2 from the germline V gene are GTSNPN and SVGIG (reference sequence). V gave up 0 bases and J gave up 6 bases; unmatched junction bases: 9. The CDR3 contains 16 residues. The CDR3 sequence is CAWSVRASGRGDTQYF. CDR3 DNA sequence: TGTGCCTGGAGTGTACGGGCCAGCGGGAGGGGTGATACGCAGTATTTT.

J is TRBJ1-1 and V is TRBV30; TRBD1 matches 7 bases. The CDR3 runs 14 residues. Germline lookup yields CDR1 GTSNPN and CDR2 SVGIG (reference sequence). V lost 4 bases, J lost 2 bases, and 7 bases stayed unmatched. The DNA of the CDR3 is TGTGCCTGGACAGGGGGGGTCCCTAACACTGAAGCTTTCTTT. Its translation: CAWTGGVPNTEAFF.

The chain couples TRBV10-3 to TRBJ1-5; D unclear. Trimming removed 7 bases at V and 7 bases at J, with 14 bases between. This CDR3 contains 13 residues. Looked up from germline, CDR1 is ENHRY and CDR2 is SYGVKD. CDR3 loop: CAITPFEDQPQHF. The CDR3 region has the DNA TGTGCCATCACTCCGTTTGAGGACCAGCCCCAGCATTTT.

The chain carries TRBV5-4 and TRBJ2-7, with TRBD1 matching 7 bases. V lost 4 bases and J lost 2; bases outside the gene matches: 9. The CDR3 length is 15 residues. Germline loops: CDR1 SGHNT, CDR2 YYREEE (reference sequence). As DNA, the CDR3 is TGTGCCAGCAGCACAGACAGGGTGAGGGCCTACGAGCAGTACTTC. It encodes CASSTDRVRAYEQYF.

A word on this clone: The sample has other DNA sequences that encode this CDR3 too. CDR3 sequence: CAIGTGLNTEAFF. CDR3 DNA: TGTGCCATAGGGACAGGCCTGAACACTGAAGCTTTCTTT. V is TRBV10-3 and J is TRBJ1-1; TRBD1 matches 8 bases. From germline, CDR1 is ENHRY and CDR2 SYGVKD. Trimming removed 9 bases from V and 0 bases from J; junction bases left unmatched: 3. The CDR3 sequence is 13 residues long.

This chain links TRBV5-1 with TRBJ2-2, with D uncertain. Germline V gives CDR1 SGHRS, CDR2 YFSETQ. V was trimmed by 1 base and J by 5 bases, leaving 12 bases between them. The CDR3 is 15 residues long. CDR3 nucleotides: TGCGCCAGCAGCTTGTCCCCAGGCGGAACCGGGGAGCTGTTTTTT. As protein: CASSLSPGGTGELFF.

This clone is a singleton in its sample. The rearrangement links TRBV5-1 to TRBJ1-4, with D unresolved. The CDR3 spans 15 residues. Germline V gives CDR1 SGHRS, CDR2 YFSETQ. The V end lost 1 base, the J end lost 0 bases, and 7 bases lay between the germline ends. DNA of the CDR3: TGCGCCAGCAGCTTGAGGCAGACAACTAATGAAAAACTGTTTTTT. The encoded protein is CASSLRQTTNEKLFF.

V and J are TRBV4-3 and TRBJ2-5; maybe TRBD2 (6 bases). The CDR3 totals 13 residues. The V end was cut by 0 bases, the J end by 9 bases, with 11 bases between. The germline V gene has CDR1 LGHNA and CDR2 YSLEER. The CDR3 DNA is TGCGCCAGCAGCCAAGATCTTACGGGGGCCCAGTACTTC. It specifies CASSQDLTGAQYF.

The V call is TRBV7-3, the J call TRBJ2-3, with D perhaps matching TRBD1 or TRBD2 (5 bases each). CDR1 and CDR2 (germline): SGHTA, FQGTGA. V was shortened by 5 bases and J by 0 bases, with 9 bases between the two germline ends. This CDR3 is 14 amino acids long. The CDR3 DNA sequence: TGTGCCAGCAGCCGGGGCCCAAGCACAGATACGCAGTATTTT. Translated: CASSRGPSTDTQYF. Drawing the rest from reference TRBV7-3 and TRBJ2-3, the complete variable domain is GAGVSQTPSNKVTEKGKYVELRCDPISGHTALYWYRQSLGQGPEFLIYFQGTGAADDSGLPNDRFFAVRPEGSVSTLKIQRTERGDSAVYLCASSRGPSTDTQYFGPGTRLTVL.